The clone carrying this TCR beta chain was counted only a few times. Its specificity is not known. With 1 base removed from V and 7 bases from J, the gap between germline ends came to 8 bases. This CDR3 has 13 residues. Germline CDR1 reads LGHDT; CDR2 reads YNNKEL (reference sequence). The record originates from a study of response to subunit inactivated influenza vaccine. Study results and limitations: Authors suggested each seasonal influenza vaccination recruits few new T cells.

Each CDR3 protein gets one entry after TCRdb re-called the RT-PCR reads with MiXCR. The sample lists about 800,000 distinct CDR3 sequences, 21% occurring once. This clonotype was obtained from a middle-aged man who received an inactivated influenza vaccine. J is TRBJ2-1 and V is TRBV3-1; D remains unclear. This specimen consisted of PBMCs from blood, obtained roughly 5 days after vaccination. CDR3 nucleotides: TGTGCCAGCAGCCAAGTGAGAAGGAATGAGCAGTTCTTC. Amino acid sequence: CASSQVRRNEQFF.